This TCR beta chain was recovered during a study of blood T cells in healthy people across ages (dated by TCRdb to 2013 to 2016). The study in broad terms: In model experiments, template switching captured about one uniquely barcoded TCR beta cDNA molecule for every two T cells. The study measured age-related changes in TCR beta repertoire diversity using deep sequencing normalized with unique cDNA molecular identifiers. The donors were divided into four age groups: young (average roughly 17 years), middle-aged (roughly 40), aged (around 67) and long-lived (approximately 74). For two donors (one aged 18 to 30 and one aged 80 or older), the study analyzed two additional independent replicas of 1 million unique cDNA reads from the same blood draw.

Donors were 39 systemically healthy Caucasian individuals from Russia aged about 6 to 100 years. Each donor gave approximately 9.4 milliliters of peripheral blood, drawn into EDTA-treated Vacutainer tubes. Ficoll-Paque density-gradient centrifugation was used to isolate PBMCs, with at least 7 million per sample. Total RNA, at least 6 micrograms per sample, was extracted from PBMCs with Trizol reagent. For every donor, flow cytometry on a PBMC aliquot measured the percentage of naive CD45RAhigh/CD27high T cells. Library method: 5' RACE. The sequencing machine was an Illumina HiSeq 2500. A second PCR of about 6 to 11 cycles was run with a J-beta primer mix and a sample-barcoded 5' primer. A template-switch 5' adaptor carrying 12 random nucleotides introduced a unique molecular identifier onto each TCR beta cDNA molecule. Each sample yielded at least 3 million CDR3-containing paired-end reads. First-strand cDNA synthesis was performed from all RNA using the Mint cDNA synthesis kit, with priming by a TRBC-specific oligonucleotide. Following uracil-DNA glycosylase treatment, a first 18-cycle PCR with universal primers M1SS and BC2_uni_R was performed on all cDNA. In the paper's pipeline: Normalization of each sample was performed by random selection of 1 million high-quality reads, each carrying a distinct molecular identifier. Instead of being binned into consensus sequences, reads with shared molecular identifiers were discarded. MiTCR, with a Q25 quality threshold and the strictest error-elimination algorithm, was used for CDR3 identification, clonotype clustering and error correction. Lower-bound total TCR beta diversity was estimated with a nonparametric unseen species model using Euler transformation. Starting from the raw public reads, TCRdb applied fastp trimming at Q25, assembled clones with MiXCR and retained in-frame beta chains. Rows matching on CDR3 protein sequence are summarized as one entry with the most common DNA and genes. The V and J calls and clone size are TCRdb's, not the authors'. Across this sample there are about 840,000 distinct CDR3 sequences, with about 29% seen only once. The top ten clonotypes cover about a tenth of the sample.

The germline V gene provides CDR1 SQVTM and CDR2 ANQGSEA. V loses 6 bases of germline sequence and J loses 4 bases, and the interval between the two ends is 10 bases. From its cysteine to its phenylalanine, the CDR3 spans 12 amino acids. Only CDR3 DNA is held: 36 bases, read in frame from base 1. In regard to this clonotype: Its antigen is not yet known. No quality values exist for individual bases; no much larger clone is one base distant.

Summary of the overall study and its limitations: Estimates of total diversity based on one million sequenced T cells were regarded as lower bounds and as underestimates. As age increased, observed TCR beta diversity per million T cells dropped in a roughly linear way, and a significant reduction was already evident by age about 40. The long-lived group showed more naive CD4+ T cells, fewer expanded clones and increased TCR diversity than the aged group, suggesting age selection. Observed TCR beta diversity correlated strongly with the percentage of naive T cells measured by flow cytometry. Bulk unsorted PBMC profiling prevented conclusive comparison of naive and antigen-experienced compartments. The CMV infection status of donors was not known, potentially confounding age-related changes in expanded clonotypes.

A further study also used this sample, focusing on T cells of mothers and their children. As noted in the second study: Nine systemically healthy Caucasian individuals, comprising three mothers and their six children, were included as donors. cDNA synthesis consumed the entire amount of extracted RNA, loaded at about 1.5 ug RNA in each 15 ul reaction. In the second PCR, the M1S primer introduced both the sample barcodes and 2-4 random nucleotides. Over 9.5 million TCR beta CDR3 reads were obtained for each mother, and 2.5 million to 3.5 million reads were obtained for each child. In both related and unrelated pairs, thymic selection shapes the output of TCR recombination in a similar way, with inherited differences having only a minor effect. Normalized repertoire overlap in related mother-child pairs was always slightly higher than in unrelated mother-child pairs, but the difference was never significant. No persistent microchimeric T cell clones were detected, at a sensitivity of approximately 90 clones per million clonotypes. Deep NGS was used in the study to compare the TCR beta repertoires of mothers and children and to look for features that separate related mother-child pairs from unrelated individuals. The mean age was about 38 +/- 4 years for the mothers and approximately 11 +/- 4 years for the children. After adapter ligation was performed with NEBNext reagents, the libraries were sequenced on an Illumina HiSeq 2000 with 100+100 nt paired-end reads. To prevent cross-contamination, the mother and child libraries were prepared a month apart and were sequenced in separate runs. Between about 500,000 and 2,300,000 distinct TCR beta clonotypes were identified per donor. Naive TCR beta clonotypes were estimated from low-frequency clonotypes matched to each donor's FACS-determined naive share, without sorting.

The chain employs TRBV29-1 and TRBJ2-1; too little of a D gene remains to name it. The receptor comes from a woman in her forties in good health. The specimen sequenced was blood. The DNA sequence follows: TGCAGCGTCTCACTTGGATACAATGAGCAGTTCTTC. This translates into CSVSLGYNEQFF.